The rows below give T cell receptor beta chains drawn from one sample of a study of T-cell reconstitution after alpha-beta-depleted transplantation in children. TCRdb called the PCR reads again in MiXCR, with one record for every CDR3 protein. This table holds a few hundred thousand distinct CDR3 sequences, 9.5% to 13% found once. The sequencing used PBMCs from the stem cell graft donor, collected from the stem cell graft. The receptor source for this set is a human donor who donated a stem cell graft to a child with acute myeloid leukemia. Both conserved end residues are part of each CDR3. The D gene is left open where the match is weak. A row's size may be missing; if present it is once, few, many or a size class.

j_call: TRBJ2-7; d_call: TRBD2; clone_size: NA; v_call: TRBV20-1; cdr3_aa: CSARLAGGVYEQYF; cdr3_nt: TGCAGTGCTAGACTAGCGGGAGGTGTATACGAGCAGTACTTC
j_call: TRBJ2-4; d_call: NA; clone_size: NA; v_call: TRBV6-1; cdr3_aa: CASSEVMSNAKDIQYF; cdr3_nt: TGTGCCAGCAGTGAAGTTATGTCTAACGCGAAAGACATTCAGTACTTC
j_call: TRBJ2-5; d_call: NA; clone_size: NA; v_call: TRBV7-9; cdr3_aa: CASSFDRTETQYF; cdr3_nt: TGTGCCAGCAGCTTCGACAGGACAGAGACCCAGTACTTC
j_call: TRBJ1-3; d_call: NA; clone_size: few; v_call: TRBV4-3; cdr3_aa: CASSPEQRGPSSGNTIYF; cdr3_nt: TGCGCCAGCAGCCCCGAACAAAGGGGACCTTCTTCTGGAAACACCATATATTTT
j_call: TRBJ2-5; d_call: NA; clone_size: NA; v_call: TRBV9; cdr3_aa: CASSVGGESQETQYF; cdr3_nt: TGTGCCAGCAGCGTGGGGGGTGAAAGCCAAGAGACCCAGTACTTC
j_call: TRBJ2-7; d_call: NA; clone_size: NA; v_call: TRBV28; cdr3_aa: CASIPRTDSYEQYF; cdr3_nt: TGTGCCAGCATCCCTCGGACAGACTCCTACGAGCAGTACTTC
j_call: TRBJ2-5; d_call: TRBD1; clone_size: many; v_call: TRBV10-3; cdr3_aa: CAISEDRAETQYF; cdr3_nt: TGTGCCATCAGTGAGGACAGGGCGGAGACCCAGTACTTC
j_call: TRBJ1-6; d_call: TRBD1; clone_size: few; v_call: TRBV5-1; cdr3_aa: CASRGTAGFHF; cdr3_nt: TGCGCCAGCAGAGGGACAGCCGGGTTCCACTTT
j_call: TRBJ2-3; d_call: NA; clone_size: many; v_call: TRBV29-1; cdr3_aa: CSVEGVGTDTQYF; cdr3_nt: TGCAGCGTTGAAGGGGTGGGCACAGATACGCAGTATTTT
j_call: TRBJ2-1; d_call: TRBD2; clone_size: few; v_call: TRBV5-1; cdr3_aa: CASSLTSGAAGDEQFF; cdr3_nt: TGCGCCAGCAGCTTGACTAGCGGGGCCGCGGGGGATGAGCAGTTCTTC
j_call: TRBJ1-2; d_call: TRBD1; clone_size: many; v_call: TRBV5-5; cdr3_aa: CASSGGTGPNYGYTF; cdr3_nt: TGTGCCAGCAGCGGGGGGACAGGCCCTAACTATGGCTACACCTTC
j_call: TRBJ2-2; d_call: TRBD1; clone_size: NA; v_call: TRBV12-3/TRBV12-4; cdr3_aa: CASSLGSRGLTGELFF; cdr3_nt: TGTGCCAGCAGTTTAGGGTCCAGGGGGCTCACCGGGGAGCTGTTTTTT
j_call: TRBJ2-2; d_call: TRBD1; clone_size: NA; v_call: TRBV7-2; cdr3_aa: CASSQPGQGLLAGELFF; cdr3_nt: TGTGCCAGCAGCCAACCGGGACAGGGATTGTTGGCCGGGGAGCTGTTTTTT
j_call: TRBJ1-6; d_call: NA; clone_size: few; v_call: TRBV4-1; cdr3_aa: CASSQGHSPYNSPLHF; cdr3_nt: TGCGCCAGCAGCCAAGGACATTCTCCTTATAATTCACCCCTCCACTTT
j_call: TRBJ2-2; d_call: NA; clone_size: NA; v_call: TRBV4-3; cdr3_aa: CASSRVADTGELFF; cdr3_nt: TGCGCCAGCAGCCGAGTAGCAGACACCGGGGAGCTGTTTTTT
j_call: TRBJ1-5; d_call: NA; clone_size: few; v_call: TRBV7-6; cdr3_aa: CASSPWSNQPQHF; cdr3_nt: TGTGCCAGCAGCCCGTGGAGCAATCAGCCCCAGCATTTT
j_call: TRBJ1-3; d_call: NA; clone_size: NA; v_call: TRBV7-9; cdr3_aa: CASSLLSGSGNTIYF; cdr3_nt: TGTGCCAGCAGCTTACTCTCAGGTTCTGGAAACACCATATATTTT
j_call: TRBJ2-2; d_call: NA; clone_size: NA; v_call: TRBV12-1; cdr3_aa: CASSSRRGYNPGELFF; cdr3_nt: TGTGCCAGCAGCTCCAGGCGGGGCTATAACCCCGGGGAGCTGTTTTTT
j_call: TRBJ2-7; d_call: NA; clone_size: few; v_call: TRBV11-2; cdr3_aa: CASSLSQYEQYF; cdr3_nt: TGTGCCAGCAGCTTGAGTCAGTACGAGCAGTACTTC
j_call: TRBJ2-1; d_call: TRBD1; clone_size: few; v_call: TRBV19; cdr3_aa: CASSIDRVSSYNEQFF; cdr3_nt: TGTGCCAGTAGTATCGACAGGGTCAGCTCCTACAATGAGCAGTTCTTC
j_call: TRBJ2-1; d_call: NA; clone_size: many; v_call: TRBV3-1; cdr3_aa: CASSQRRSPYNEQFF; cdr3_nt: TGTGCCAGCAGCCAACGGAGAAGTCCCTACAATGAGCAGTTCTTC
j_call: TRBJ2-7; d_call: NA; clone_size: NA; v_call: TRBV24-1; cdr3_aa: CATSDSPTGEQYF; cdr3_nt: TGTGCCACCAGTGATTCGCCGACGGGGGAGCAGTACTTC
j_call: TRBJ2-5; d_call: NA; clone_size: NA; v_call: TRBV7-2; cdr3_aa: CASSGRGYQETQYF; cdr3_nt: TGTGCCAGCAGCGGGCGGGGTTACCAAGAGACCCAGTACTTC
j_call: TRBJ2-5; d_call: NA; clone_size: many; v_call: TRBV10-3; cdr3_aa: CAISERQQETQYF; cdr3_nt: TGTGCCATCAGTGAACGACAGCAAGAGACCCAGTACTTC
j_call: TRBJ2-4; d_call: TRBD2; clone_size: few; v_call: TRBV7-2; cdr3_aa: CASSFLGGKLAKNIQYF; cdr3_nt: TGTGCCAGCAGCTTTCTGGGGGGGAAACTAGCCAAAAACATTCAGTACTTC
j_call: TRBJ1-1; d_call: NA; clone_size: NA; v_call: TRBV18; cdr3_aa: CASSPSGYKAEAFF; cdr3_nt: TGTGCCAGCTCACCATCAGGGTATAAGGCTGAAGCTTTCTTT
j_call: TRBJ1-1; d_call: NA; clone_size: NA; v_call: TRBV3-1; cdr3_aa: CACSQDPRGHTEAFF; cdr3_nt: TGTGCCTGCAGCCAAGATCCCCGGGGGCACACTGAAGCTTTCTTT
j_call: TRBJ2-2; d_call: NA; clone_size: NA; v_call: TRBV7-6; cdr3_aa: CASARTANTGELFF; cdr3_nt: TGTGCCTCCGCAAGGACAGCGAACACCGGGGAGCTGTTTTTT
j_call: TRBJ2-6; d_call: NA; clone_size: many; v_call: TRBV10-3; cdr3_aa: CAISVANVLTF; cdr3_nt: TGTGCCATCAGCGTGGCCAACGTCCTGACTTTC
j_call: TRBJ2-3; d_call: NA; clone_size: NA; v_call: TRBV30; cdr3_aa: CAHRGYTQYF; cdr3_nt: TGTGCCCACCGGGGGTATACGCAGTATTTT
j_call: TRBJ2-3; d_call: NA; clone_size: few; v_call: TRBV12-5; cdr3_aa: CASRRPPADTQYF; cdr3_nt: TGTGCTAGTCGAAGGCCCCCGGCAGATACGCAGTATTTT
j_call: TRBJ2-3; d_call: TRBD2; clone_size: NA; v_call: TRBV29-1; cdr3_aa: CSVLAGYPTDTQYF; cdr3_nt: TGCAGCGTTCTAGCGGGGTACCCCACAGATACGCAGTATTTT
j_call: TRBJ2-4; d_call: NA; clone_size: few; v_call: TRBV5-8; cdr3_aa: CASSSRRGQGIQYF; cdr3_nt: TGTGCCAGCAGCTCCCGGAGGGGTCAAGGCATTCAGTACTTC
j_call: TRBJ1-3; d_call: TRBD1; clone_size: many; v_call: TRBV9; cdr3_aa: CASSPWAGRGLASGNTIYF; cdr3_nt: TGTGCCAGCAGCCCGTGGGCAGGAAGGGGGCTAGCCTCTGGAAACACCATATATTTT
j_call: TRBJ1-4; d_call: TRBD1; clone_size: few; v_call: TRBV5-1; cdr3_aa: CASSPRQGGDEKLFF; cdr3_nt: TGCGCCAGCAGCCCGAGACAGGGAGGGGATGAAAAACTGTTTTTT
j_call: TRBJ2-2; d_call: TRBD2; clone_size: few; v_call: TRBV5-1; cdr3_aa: CASSSTSAYTGELFF; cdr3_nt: TGCGCCAGCAGCTCGACTAGCGCATACACCGGGGAGCTGTTTTTT
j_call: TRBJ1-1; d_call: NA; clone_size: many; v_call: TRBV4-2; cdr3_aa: CASSHDTENTEAFF; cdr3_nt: TGTGCCAGCAGCCATGATACAGAGAACACTGAAGCTTTCTTT
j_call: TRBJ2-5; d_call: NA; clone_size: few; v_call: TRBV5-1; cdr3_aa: CASSSSRGTETQYF; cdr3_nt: TGCGCCAGCAGCAGCTCCAGGGGAACAGAGACCCAGTACTTC
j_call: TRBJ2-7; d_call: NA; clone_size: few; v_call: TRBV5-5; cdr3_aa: CAAGQSSYEQYF; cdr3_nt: TGTGCCGCGGGCCAGAGCTCCTACGAGCAGTACTTC
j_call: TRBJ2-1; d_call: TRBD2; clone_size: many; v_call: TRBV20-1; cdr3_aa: CSALSGRENNEQFF; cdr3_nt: TGCAGTGCCCTTAGCGGGAGAGAGAACAATGAGCAGTTCTTC
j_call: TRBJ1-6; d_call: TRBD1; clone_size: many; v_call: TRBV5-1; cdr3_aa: CASSFGGGNDSPLHF; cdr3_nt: TGCGCCAGCAGCTTTGGAGGGGGCAACGATTCACCCCTCCACTTT